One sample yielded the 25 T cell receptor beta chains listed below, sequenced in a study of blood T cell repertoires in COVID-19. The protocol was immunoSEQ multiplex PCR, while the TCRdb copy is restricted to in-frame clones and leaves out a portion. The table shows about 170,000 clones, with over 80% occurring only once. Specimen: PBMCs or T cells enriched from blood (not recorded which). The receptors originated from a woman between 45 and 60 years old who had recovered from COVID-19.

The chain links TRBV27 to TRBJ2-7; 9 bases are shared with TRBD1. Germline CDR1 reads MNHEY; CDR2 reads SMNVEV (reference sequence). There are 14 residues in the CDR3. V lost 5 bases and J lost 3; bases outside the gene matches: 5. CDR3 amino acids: CASSMGQGIYEQYV. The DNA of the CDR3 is TGTGCCAGCAGTATGGGACAGGGAATCTACGAGCAGTACGTC.

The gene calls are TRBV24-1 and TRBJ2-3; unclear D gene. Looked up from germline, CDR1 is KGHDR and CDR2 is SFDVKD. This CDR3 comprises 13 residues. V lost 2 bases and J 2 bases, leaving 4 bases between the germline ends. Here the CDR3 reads CATSDSNTDTQYF. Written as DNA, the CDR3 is TGTGCCACCAGTGATTCAAACACAGATACGCAGTATTTT.

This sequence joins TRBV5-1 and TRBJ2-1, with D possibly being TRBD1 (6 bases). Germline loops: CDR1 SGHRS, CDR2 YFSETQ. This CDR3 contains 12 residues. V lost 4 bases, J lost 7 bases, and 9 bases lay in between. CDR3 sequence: CASSPGDNEQFF. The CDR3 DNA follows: TGCGCCAGCAGCCCAGGGGATAATGAGCAGTTCTTC.

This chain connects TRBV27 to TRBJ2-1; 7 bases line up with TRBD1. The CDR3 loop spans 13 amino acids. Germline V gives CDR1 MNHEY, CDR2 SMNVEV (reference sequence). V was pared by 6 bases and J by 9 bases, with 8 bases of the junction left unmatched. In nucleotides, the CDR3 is TGTGCCAGCAGGCCGTACAGGGACAGTGAGCAGTTCTTC. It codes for CASRPYRDSEQFF.

CDR3 loop: CASSHLVRAPLCSNQPQHF. The CDR3 DNA follows: TGTGCCAGCAGCCATCTCGTGAGGGCCCCACTGTGTAGCAATCAGCCCCAGCATTTT. This chain connects TRBV7-6 to TRBJ1-5; D not resolved. With 5 bases removed from V and 0 bases from J, the gap between germline ends came to 23 bases. The CDR3 is 19 residues long. Germline values: CDR1 SGHVS, CDR2 FNYEAQ.

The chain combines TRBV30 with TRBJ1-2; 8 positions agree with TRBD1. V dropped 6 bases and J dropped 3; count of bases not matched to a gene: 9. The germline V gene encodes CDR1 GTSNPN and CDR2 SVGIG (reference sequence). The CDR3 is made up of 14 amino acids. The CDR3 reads CACHLLDRDYGYTF. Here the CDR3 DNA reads TGTGCCTGCCACTTGTTGGACAGGGACTATGGCTACACCTTC.

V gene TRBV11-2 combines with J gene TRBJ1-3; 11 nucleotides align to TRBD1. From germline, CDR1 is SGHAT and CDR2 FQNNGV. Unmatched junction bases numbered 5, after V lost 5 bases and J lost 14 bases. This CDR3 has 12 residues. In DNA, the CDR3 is TGTGCCAGCAGCCCAGGACAGGGGGCCGTATATTTT. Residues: CASSPGQGAVYF.

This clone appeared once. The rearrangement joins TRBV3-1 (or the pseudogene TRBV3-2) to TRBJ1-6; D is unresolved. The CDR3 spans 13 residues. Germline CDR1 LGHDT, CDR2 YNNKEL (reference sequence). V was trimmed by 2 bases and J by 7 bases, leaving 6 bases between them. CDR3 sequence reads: CASSQFRNSPLHF. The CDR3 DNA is TGTGCCAGCAGCCAATTCAGAAATTCACCCCTCCACTTT.

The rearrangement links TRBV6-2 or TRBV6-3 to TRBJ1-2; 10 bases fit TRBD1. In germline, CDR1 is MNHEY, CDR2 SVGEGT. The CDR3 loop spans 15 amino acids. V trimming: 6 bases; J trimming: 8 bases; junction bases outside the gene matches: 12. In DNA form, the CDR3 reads TGTGCCAGCAGCATCGACAGGGGGCATTTTGGGGGCTACACCTTC. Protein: CASSIDRGHFGGYTF.

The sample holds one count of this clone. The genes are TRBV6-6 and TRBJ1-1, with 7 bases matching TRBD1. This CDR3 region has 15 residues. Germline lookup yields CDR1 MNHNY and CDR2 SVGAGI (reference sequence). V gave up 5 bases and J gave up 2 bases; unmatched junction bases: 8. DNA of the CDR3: TGTGCCAGCAGTCCACCCGGGACAGTTAACACTGAAGCTTTCTTT. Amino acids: CASSPPGTVNTEAFF.

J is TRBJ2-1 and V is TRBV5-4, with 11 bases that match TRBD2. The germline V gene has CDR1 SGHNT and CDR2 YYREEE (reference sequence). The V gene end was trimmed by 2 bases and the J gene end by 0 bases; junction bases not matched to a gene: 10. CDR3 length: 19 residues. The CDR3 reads CASSFKGLAGGRSYNEQFF. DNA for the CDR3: TGTGCCAGCAGCTTTAAGGGGTTAGCGGGGGGGCGCTCCTACAATGAGCAGTTCTTC.

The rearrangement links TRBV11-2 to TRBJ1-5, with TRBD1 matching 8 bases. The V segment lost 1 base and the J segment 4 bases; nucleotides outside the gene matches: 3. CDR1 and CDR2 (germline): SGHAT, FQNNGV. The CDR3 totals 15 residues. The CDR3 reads CASSLGQGMNQPQHF. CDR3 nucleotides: TGTGCCAGCAGCTTAGGACAGGGGATGAATCAGCCCCAGCATTTT.

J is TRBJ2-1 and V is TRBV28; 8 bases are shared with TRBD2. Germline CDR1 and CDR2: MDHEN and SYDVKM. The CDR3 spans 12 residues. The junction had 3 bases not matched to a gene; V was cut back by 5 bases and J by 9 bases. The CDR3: CASSPGGREQFF. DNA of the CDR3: TGTGCCAGCAGTCCGGGGGGGCGTGAGCAGTTCTTC.

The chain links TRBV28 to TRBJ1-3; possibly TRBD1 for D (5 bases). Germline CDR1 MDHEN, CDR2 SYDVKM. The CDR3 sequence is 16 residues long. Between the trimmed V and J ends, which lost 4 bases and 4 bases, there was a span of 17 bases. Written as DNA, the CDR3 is TGTGCCAGCAGTTCCCCCAGGGTGGAGAAGGGAAACACCATATATTTT. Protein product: CASSSPRVEKGNTIYF.

The CDR3 nucleotides read TGCAGCGTTTCAGACAGGGGGGGAACTGAAGCTTTCTTT. Translating it yields CSVSDRGGTEAFF. V and J are TRBV29-1 and TRBJ1-1, with 9 bases lining up with TRBD1. The V segment lost 5 bases and the J segment 5 bases; nucleotides outside the gene matches: 6. The germline gives CDR1 SQVTM, CDR2 ANQGSEA. The CDR3 consists of 13 residues.

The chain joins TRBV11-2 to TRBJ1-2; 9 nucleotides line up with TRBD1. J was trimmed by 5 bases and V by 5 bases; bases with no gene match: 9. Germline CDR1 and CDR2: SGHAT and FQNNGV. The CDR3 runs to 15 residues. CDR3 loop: CASSPAGTGQYGYTF. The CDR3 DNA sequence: TGTGCCAGCAGCCCCGCCGGGACAGGGCAATATGGCTACACCTTC. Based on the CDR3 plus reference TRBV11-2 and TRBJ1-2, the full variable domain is EAGVAQSPRYKIIEKRQSVAFWCNPISGHATLYWYQQILGQGPKLLIQFQNNGVVDDSQLPKDRFSAERLKGVDSTLKIQPAKLEDSAVYLCASSPAGTGQYGYTFGSGTRLTVV.

Written as DNA, the CDR3 is TGCGCCAGCAGCCGGACTCAAAAACCTCAAGAGACCCAGTACTTC. This sequence encodes CASSRTQKPQETQYF. The rearrangement joins TRBV5-1 to TRBJ2-5, with TRBD2 as a possible D gene (5 bases). This CDR3 is built from 15 residues. Trimming left V 4 bases short and J 2 bases short, with 15 bases between. Germline V gene lookup returns CDR1 SGHRS and CDR2 YFSETQ.

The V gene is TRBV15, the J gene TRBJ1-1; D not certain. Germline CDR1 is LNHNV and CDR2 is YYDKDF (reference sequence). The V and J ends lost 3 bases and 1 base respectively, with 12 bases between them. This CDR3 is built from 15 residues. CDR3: CATSRDSSGNTEAFF. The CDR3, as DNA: TGTGCCACCAGCAGGGACTCATCTGGGAACACTGAAGCTTTCTTT.

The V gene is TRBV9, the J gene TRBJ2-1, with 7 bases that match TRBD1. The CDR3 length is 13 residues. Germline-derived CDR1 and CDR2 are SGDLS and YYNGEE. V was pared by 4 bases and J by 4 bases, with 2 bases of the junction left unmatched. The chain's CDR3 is CASSTRGYNEQFF. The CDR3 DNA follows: TGTGCCAGCAGCACCAGGGGGTACAATGAGCAGTTCTTC.

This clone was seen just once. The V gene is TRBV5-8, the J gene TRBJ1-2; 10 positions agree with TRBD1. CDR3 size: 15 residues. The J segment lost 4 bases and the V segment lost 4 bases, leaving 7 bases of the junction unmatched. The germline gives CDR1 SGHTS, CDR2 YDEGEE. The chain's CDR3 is CASSQRDRGIYGYTF. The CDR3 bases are TGTGCCAGCAGCCAAAGGGACAGGGGTATCTATGGCTACACCTTC.

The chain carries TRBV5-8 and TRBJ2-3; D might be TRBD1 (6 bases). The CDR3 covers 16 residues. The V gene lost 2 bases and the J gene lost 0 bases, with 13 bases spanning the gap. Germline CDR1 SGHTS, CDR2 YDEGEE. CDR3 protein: CASSFRGGHSTDTQYF. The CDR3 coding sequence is TGTGCCAGCAGCTTCAGGGGCGGACACAGCACAGATACGCAGTATTTT. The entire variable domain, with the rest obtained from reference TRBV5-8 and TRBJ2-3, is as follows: EAGVTQSPTHLIKTRGQQATLRCSPISGHTSVYWYQQALGLGLQFLLWYDEGEERNRGNFPPRFSGRQFPNYSSELNVNALELEDSALYLCASSFRGGHSTDTQYFGPGTRLTVL.

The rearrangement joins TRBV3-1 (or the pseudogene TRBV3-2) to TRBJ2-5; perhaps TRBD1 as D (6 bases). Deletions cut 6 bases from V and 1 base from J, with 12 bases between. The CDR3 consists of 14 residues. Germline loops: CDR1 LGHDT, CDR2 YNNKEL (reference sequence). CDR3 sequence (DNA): TGTGCCAGCAGGCAAAGGGGGACCCAAGAGACCCAGTACTTC. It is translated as CASRQRGTQETQYF.

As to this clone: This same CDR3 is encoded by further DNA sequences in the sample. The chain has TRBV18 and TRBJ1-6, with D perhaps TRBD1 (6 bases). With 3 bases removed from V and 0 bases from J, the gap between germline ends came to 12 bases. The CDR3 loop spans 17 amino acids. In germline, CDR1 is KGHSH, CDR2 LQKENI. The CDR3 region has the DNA TGTGCCAGCTCACCCGACAGGCCGAGCTCCTATAATTCACCCCTCCACTTT. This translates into CASSPDRPSSYNSPLHF.

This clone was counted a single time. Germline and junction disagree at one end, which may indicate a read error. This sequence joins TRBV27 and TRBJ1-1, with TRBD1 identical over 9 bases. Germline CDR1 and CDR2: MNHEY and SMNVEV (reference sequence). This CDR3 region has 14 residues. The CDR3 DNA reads TGTGCCAGCAGTACCCTTTTAACAGGGGGCGTAACAGACTTT. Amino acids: CASSTLLTGGVTDF.

CDR3 bases: TGTGCCAGCAGCTCGACAGACCAAGAGACCCAGTACTTC. The encoded protein is CASSSTDQETQYF. The chain joins TRBV3-1 (or the pseudogene TRBV3-2) to TRBJ2-5, with D perhaps matching TRBD1 (5 bases). CDR1 LGHDT and CDR2 YNNKEL come from the germline V gene (reference sequence). There are 13 residues in the CDR3. The germline V and J ends were trimmed by 5 bases and 0 bases, with 7 bases remaining between them.